This note documents a single T cell receptor (beta chain) sequence. These data originate in a study of blood T cell repertoires in COVID-19. Whole-study context: Sources were T cells, B-cell-depleted T cells, or PBMCs; the material itself was cDNA or gDNA.

Generated by immunoSEQ multiplex PCR, the TCRdb table keeps only in-frame clones and is missing some. Of about 210,000 clones in the sample, roughly 85% were seen once. With 6 bases clipped from V and 2 bases from J, the junction kept 8 bases outside the gene matches. This CDR3 contains 18 residues. Germline values: CDR1 LGHNA, CDR2 YSLEER. The TCR sequence derives from a woman in her seventies with COVID-19, enrolled during active disease. Sequenced sample: peripheral blood. The J gene is TRBJ2-3, the V gene TRBV4-3, with 16 bases lining up with TRBD2. The CDR3 sequence is CASRKWGTSGGATDTQYF. The CDR3, as DNA: TGCGCCAGCAGAAAATGGGGGACTAGCGGGGGGGCCACAGATACGCAGTATTTT.